One and the same sample provided the 10 T cell receptor beta chains below, sequenced in a study of cytotoxic CD8 clonotypes in ibrutinib-treated CLL. Profiled with immunoSEQ multiplex PCR; TCRdb holds only in-frame clones, not every one. Altogether 29,000 or so clones are present, approximately 71% being singletons, with the ten largest covering roughly 56%. The sequences come from PBMCs, collected after 24 months of ibrutinib treatment. These receptors were obtained from a human donor with chronic lymphocytic leukemia.

This chain joins TRBV20-1 and TRBJ2-7; no clear D. The length of the CDR3 is 11 residues. CDR1 and CDR2 from the germline V gene are DFQATT and SNEGSKA (reference sequence). Between the trimmed V and J ends, which lost 5 bases and 3 bases, there was a span of 8 bases. CDR3 bases: TGCAGTGCTCCCGGGCGCTACGAGCAGTACTTC. It yields the protein CSAPGRYEQYF.

This clone was detected once. V and J are TRBV2 and TRBJ2-5; D is perhaps TRBD1 or TRBD2 (5 bases each). V dropped 8 bases and J dropped 4 bases, with 20 bases sitting between them. The germline gives CDR1 SNHLY, CDR2 FYNNEI. The CDR3 contains 15 residues. The CDR3 DNA reads as TGTGCCAGCCGATATGGGGCTAGCCCTGCAGAGACCCAGTACTTC. It is translated as CASRYGASPAETQYF.

This clone came up a few times. This sequence joins TRBV4-1 and TRBJ2-7; no reliable D call. The CDR3 is 15 amino acids. Looked up from germline, CDR1 is MGHRA and CDR2 is YSYEKL. Between the trimmed V and J ends, which lost 0 bases and 2 bases, there was a span of 11 bases. CDR3 sequence reads: CASSQESGNPYEQYF. CDR3 DNA sequence: TGCGCCAGCAGCCAAGAATCCGGCAACCCCTACGAGCAGTACTTC.

The rearrangement joins TRBV30 to TRBJ2-2, with D unresolved. This CDR3 region has 13 residues. Per germline, CDR1 GTSNPN and CDR2 SVGIG (reference sequence). V was trimmed by 0 bases and J by 5 bases, leaving 7 bases between them. CDR3 in DNA: TGTGCCTGGAGTGTTCCCTGGACCGGGGAGCTGTTTTTT. This gives the protein CAWSVPWTGELFF.

The chain joins TRBV28 to TRBJ1-5, with 9 nucleotides matching TRBD1. The germline gives CDR1 MDHEN, CDR2 SYDVKM. The V gene end was trimmed by 3 bases and the J gene end by 1 base; junction bases not matched to a gene: 1. The CDR3 is 15 amino acids. The CDR3 protein is CASSFGTGSNQPQHF. The CDR3, as DNA: TGTGCCAGCAGTTTCGGGACAGGGAGCAATCAGCCCCAGCATTTT.

V is TRBV11-2 and J is TRBJ2-1; D may correspond to TRBD1 or TRBD2 (7 bases each). The germline V gene encodes CDR1 SGHAT and CDR2 FQNNGV. V lost 4 bases, J lost 6 bases, and 19 bases lay in between. This CDR3 spans 16 amino acids. The CDR3 here is CASSSPRGGVINEQFF. CDR3 coding DNA: TGTGCCAGCAGCTCCCCCAGGGGGGGGGTTATCAATGAGCAGTTCTTC.

Comments on this clone: Sequence at one end of the junction differs from germline and may be a read error. Other DNA sequences in the sample encode the same CDR3. The J gene is TRBJ2-7, the V gene TRBV15; possibly TRBD2 for D (5 bases). This CDR3 comprises 13 residues. Germline loops: CDR1 LNHNV, CDR2 YYDKDF (reference sequence). In DNA, the CDR3 is TGCGCCACCAGCTCCGGGGTTTGGTACGAGCAGTACTTC. This codes for CATSSGVWYEQYF.

The genes are TRBV18 and TRBJ1-1; the D is unclear. Per the germline V gene, CDR1 is KGHSH and CDR2 is LQKENI. The CDR3 sequence is 12 residues long. The V and J ends lost 6 bases and 8 bases respectively, with 13 bases between them. DNA for the CDR3: TGTGCCAGCTCTTCCCTAGTAGGGGAAGCTTTCTTT. It encodes CASSSLVGEAFF.

V is TRBV30 and J is TRBJ1-5; possible D gene TRBD1, 5 bases. Trimming took off 1 base at V and 4 bases at J, with 8 bases between the two ends. This CDR3 is 13 amino acids long. Germline V gene sequence: CDR1 GTSNPN, CDR2 SVGIG (reference sequence). Here the CDR3 reads CAWSEQGNQPQHF. DNA for the CDR3: TGTGCCTGGAGTGAGCAGGGAAATCAGCCCCAGCATTTT.

The rearrangement links TRBV2 to TRBJ1-5; D ambiguous. The V gene lost 4 bases and the J gene lost 7 bases, with 11 bases spanning the gap. CDR3 length: 13 amino acids. CDR1 is SNHLY and CDR2 is FYNNEI in the germline V gene. Here the CDR3 reads CASSGTFEQPQHF. The DNA of the CDR3 is TGTGCCAGCAGTGGGACTTTTGAGCAGCCCCAGCATTTT.